Shown below are 22 T cell receptor beta chains from a single sample sequenced in a study of cytomegalovirus exposure and HLA in healthy donors. PCR employed 60 Vbeta and 13 Jbeta primers. Generated by immunoSEQ multiplex PCR, the TCRdb table keeps only in-frame clones and is missing some. The sample has about 110,000 clones; around 73% are singletons. The sample was PBMCs. These receptors were taken from a man aged 25-45 years in good health and CMV-seronegative.

The chain joins TRBV28 to TRBJ2-5; 9 positions match TRBD1. The tail of the sequence fits TRBJ2-7 better, so the J call may be wrong. This CDR3 contains 15 residues. Looked up from germline, CDR1 is MDHEN and CDR2 is SYDVKM. The CDR3 sequence is CASYSDGTGKYEQYF. The CDR3 DNA reads as TGTGCCAGCTATTCAGATGGGACAGGGAAGTACGAGCAGTACTTC.

The chain uses TRBV5-1 and TRBJ2-3; 8 nucleotides align to TRBD2. From germline, CDR1 is SGHRS and CDR2 YFSETQ. CDR3 length: 15 amino acids. The junction had 5 bases not matched to a gene; V was cut back by 0 bases and J by 5 bases. CDR3 amino acids: CASSLGRGGGDTQYF. The CDR3 nucleotides are TGCGCCAGCAGCTTGGGTCGGGGGGGCGGAGATACGCAGTATTTT.

The V gene is TRBV7-6, the J gene TRBJ2-1; TRBD1 matches 10 bases. CDR1 is SGHVS and CDR2 is FNYEAQ in the germline V gene. J was trimmed by 9 bases and V by 1 base; bases with no gene match: 12. This CDR3 is built from 17 residues. This CDR3 is CASSLGGFDRGLSEQFF. Here the CDR3 DNA reads TGTGCCAGCAGCTTAGGGGGGTTCGACAGGGGGCTAAGTGAGCAGTTCTTC.

The J gene is TRBJ2-1, the V gene TRBV19; the match to TRBD2 covers 8 bases. This CDR3 is 16 amino acids long. Germline CDR1 is LNHDA and CDR2 is SQIVND (reference sequence). V lost 9 bases, J lost 0 bases, and 10 bases stayed unmatched. The CDR3 loop reads CASQTLSGVSYNEQFF. CDR3 bases: TGTGCCAGCCAAACCCTTAGCGGGGTCTCCTACAATGAGCAGTTCTTC.

This clone has more than one count but fewer than ten. This chain connects TRBV7-9 to TRBJ2-3; D is possibly TRBD2 (6 bases). CDR1 and CDR2 (germline): SEHNR, FQNEAQ (reference sequence). The V and J ends lost 1 base and 0 bases respectively, with 11 bases between them. The CDR3 has 16 residues. This chain's CDR3 is CASSLESGSSTDTQYF. The CDR3 nucleotides read TGTGCCAGCAGCTTAGAGAGCGGGTCTAGCACAGATACGCAGTATTTT.

This chain links TRBV2 with TRBJ2-3; tentative D call: TRBD2 (6 bases). V was cut by 6 bases and J by 4 bases, with 8 bases left in between. The CDR3 runs to 12 residues. CDR1 is SNHLY and CDR2 is FYNNEI in the germline V gene. In nucleotides, the CDR3 is TGTGCCAGCAGCAGGGACTCAGATACGCAGTATTTT. Translation gives CASSRDSDTQYF. Drawing the rest from reference TRBV2 and TRBJ2-3, the complete variable domain is EPEVTQTPSHQVTQMGQEVILRCVPISNHLYFYWYRQILGQKVEFLVSFYNNEISEKSEIFDDQFSVERPDGSNFTLKIRSTKLEDSAMYFCASSRDSDTQYFGPGTRLTVL.

The V and J genes are TRBV5-1 and TRBJ1-2, with D possibly TRBD1 on 6 matching bases. Trimming took off 1 base at V and 6 bases at J, with 13 bases between the two ends. This CDR3 is built from 14 residues. Germline CDR1 and CDR2: SGHRS and YFSETQ. DNA for the CDR3: TGCGCCAGCAGCTTGCACAGGGCAGAAGATGGCTACACCTTC. This sequence encodes CASSLHRAEDGYTF. The entire variable domain, with the rest obtained from reference TRBV5-1 and TRBJ1-2, is as follows: KAGVTQTPRYLIKTRGQQVTLSCSPISGHRSVSWYQQTPGQGLQFLFEYFSETQRNKGNFPGRFSGRQFSNSRSEMNVSTLELGDSALYLCASSLHRAEDGYTFGSGTRLTVV.

This clone was found a few times. The rearrangement links TRBV7-8 to TRBJ1-6, with D unclear. The CDR3 sequence is 15 residues long. Germline CDR1 and CDR2: SGHVS and FQNEAQ. Trimming cost V 4 bases and J 8 bases, with 15 bases left between them. The CDR3 nucleotides are TGTGCCAGCAGCTCCCCTTTGACTTGGGATTCACCCCTCCACTTT. Translation gives CASSSPLTWDSPLHF.

The V and J genes are TRBV5-4 and TRBJ2-7; 8 bases line up with TRBD2. The CDR3 is 15 amino acids. Germline V gives CDR1 SGHNT, CDR2 YYREEE (reference sequence). J lost 4 bases, V lost 1 base, and 7 bases had no gene match. The CDR3 loop reads CASSLTGGRIYEQYF. Here the CDR3 DNA reads TGTGCCAGCAGCTTGACTGGCGGGAGGATTTACGAGCAGTACTTC.

The chain couples TRBV6-5 to TRBJ1-2, with D hard to call. Germline CDR1 reads MNHEY; CDR2 reads SVGAGI. Trimming took 11 bases from V and 5 from J, leaving 21 bases between them. The CDR3 consists of 14 residues. CDR3 in amino acids: CAVGDPGHLYGYTF. The CDR3 coding sequence is TGTGCCGTCGGTGATCCAGGCCACCTGTATGGCTACACCTTC.

The CDR3 here is CASSVAELSYEQYF. The CDR3 coding sequence is TGTGCCAGCAGCGTAGCTGAACTCTCCTACGAGCAGTACTTC. The rearrangement links TRBV9 to TRBJ2-7; no clear D. This CDR3 spans 14 amino acids. Trimming removed 0 bases at V and 0 bases at J, with 7 bases between. The V gene's germline CDR1 is SGDLS and CDR2 YYNGEE.

The V and J genes are TRBV19 and TRBJ2-1; a possible D gene is TRBD1 (6 bases). Germline CDR1 and CDR2: LNHDA and SQIVND (reference sequence). With 5 bases removed from V and 9 bases from J, the gap between germline ends came to 17 bases. The CDR3 totals 14 residues. CDR3 protein: CASSPRQVAAEQFF. Written as DNA, the CDR3 is TGTGCCAGTAGTCCGCGACAGGTGGCGGCTGAGCAGTTCTTC.

The sample holds a few counts of this clone. This chain connects TRBV28 to TRBJ2-3; possibly TRBD2 for D (6 bases). CDR1 and CDR2 from the germline V gene are MDHEN and SYDVKM. The CDR3 totals 14 residues. The V end lost 1 base, the J end lost 8 bases, and 13 bases lay between the germline ends. The CDR3 region is CASSLSGTQSTQYF. CDR3 DNA sequence: TGTGCCAGCAGTTTATCTGGGACTCAAAGTACGCAGTATTTT.

The chain joins TRBV27 to TRBJ1-5; TRBD1 matches at 9 bases. The ends lost 1 base at V and 0 bases at J; junction bases unmatched: 7. Germline CDR1 MNHEY, CDR2 SMNVEV (reference sequence). There are 18 residues in the CDR3. CDR3 bases: TGTGCCAGCAGTTTATGGGGGACAGGGACGTATAGCAATCAGCCCCAGCATTTT. This encodes CASSLWGTGTYSNQPQHF.

The gene calls are TRBV19 and TRBJ2-7, with a weak D call TRBD2 (5 bases). The CDR3 is 16 residues long. V was clipped by 1 base and J by 0 bases, with 13 bases between them. Germline V CDR1 and CDR2: LNHDA, SQIVND (reference sequence). The CDR3 bases are TGTGCCAGTAGTATAGGTGGAGGCAGCTACTCCTACGAGCAGTACTTC. Residues: CASSIGGGSYSYEQYF.

This clone was detected a few times. This rearrangement joins TRBV4-3 to TRBJ2-7, with a weak D call TRBD2 (6 bases). V was clipped by 0 bases and J by 1 base, with 10 bases between them. Per germline, CDR1 LGHNA and CDR2 YSLEER. CDR3 size: 15 residues. CDR3 residues: CASSQDSLASYEQYF. The CDR3 coding sequence is TGCGCCAGCAGCCAAGATTCCCTAGCGTCCTACGAGCAGTACTTC.

The chain recombines TRBV19 with TRBJ1-4; the match to TRBD1 covers 9 bases. The CDR3 spans 14 residues. Germline V gives CDR1 LNHDA, CDR2 SQIVND (reference sequence). V was pared by 6 bases and J by 4 bases, with 3 bases of the junction left unmatched. The CDR3 DNA reads TGTGCCAGTAGCCGGGGACAGGGTAATGAAAAACTGTTTTTT. As protein: CASSRGQGNEKLFF.

This clone was counted only a few times. This chain connects TRBV19 to TRBJ1-6, with 8 bases fitting TRBD1. The germline V gene has CDR1 LNHDA and CDR2 SQIVND (reference sequence). The CDR3 extends over 14 amino acids. Trimming removed 5 bases from V and 10 bases from J; junction bases left unmatched: 7. CDR3 region: CASSVTGGRSPLHF. The CDR3 nucleotides are TGTGCCAGTAGTGTAACAGGGGGTCGATCACCCCTCCACTTT. The full variable domain, its missing parts supplied by reference TRBV19 and TRBJ1-6, is DGGITQSPKYLFRKEGQNVTLSCEQNLNHDAMYWYRQDPGQGLRLIYYSQIVNDFQKGDIAEGYSVSREKKESFPLTVTSAQKNPTAFYLCASSVTGGRSPLHFGNGTRLTVT.

This chain links TRBV28 with TRBJ2-7; 15 bases match TRBD2. The CDR3 length is 16 residues. With V trimmed by 7 bases and J by 3 bases, 7 bases remained unmatched. CDR1 is MDHEN, CDR2 SYDVKM, per germline. The chain's CDR3 is CASTGLAGGFGYEQYF. CDR3 nucleotide sequence: TGTGCCAGCACAGGACTAGCGGGAGGGTTCGGCTACGAGCAGTACTTC.

This chain links TRBV30 with TRBJ2-7, with 14 bases identical to TRBD2. Germline CDR1 and CDR2: GTSNPN and SVGIG (reference sequence). CDR3 length: 14 residues. The V segment lost 5 bases and the J segment 5 bases; nucleotides outside the gene matches: 5. CDR3 DNA: TGTGCCTGGGGACTAGCGGGAGGTGTTCACGAGCAGTACTTC. It specifies CAWGLAGGVHEQYF.

The J gene is TRBJ2-3, the V gene TRBV6-6, with D perhaps TRBD1 (5 bases). Germline values: CDR1 MNHNY, CDR2 SVGAGI (reference sequence). CDR3 size: 13 residues. V lost 3 bases and J lost 4, with 8 bases in between. For the CDR3, the DNA is TGTGCCAGCAGTTATGTGACAGCAGATACGCAGTATTTT. Its translation: CASSYVTADTQYF.

The chain carries TRBV4-1 and TRBJ2-7; 9 bases agree with TRBD1. V lost 6 bases, J lost 6 bases, and 3 bases stayed unmatched. The CDR3 is made up of 12 amino acids. CDR1 MGHRA and CDR2 YSYEKL come from the germline V gene. The CDR3 loop is CASRGQGGEQYF. The CDR3 DNA reads TGCGCCAGCAGGGGACAGGGAGGCGAGCAGTACTTC.